This T cell receptor (beta chain) was identified during a study of control samples from healthy donors and cancer patients. This clone was seen a single time. This table comes from immunoSEQ multiplex PCR, and its TCRdb copy is limited to in-frame clones, with some not included. The repertoire consists of 97,000 or so clones, with approximately 90% occurring once and the leading ten covering about 2.5%. The CDR3 contains 16 residues. The V gene end was trimmed by 4 bases and the J gene end by 3 bases; junction bases not matched to a gene: 8. Germline V gives CDR1 LGHDT, CDR2 YNNKEL (reference sequence).

This TCR came from a woman aged 18-30 years in good health. The chain is built from TRBV3-1 (or the pseudogene TRBV3-2) and TRBJ2-1; 8 bases agree with TRBD2. Sequencing used blood. The CDR3, as DNA: TGTGCCAGCAGCCCCCTACTAGCGGACCTCTACAATGAGCAGTTCTTC. Translation: CASSPLLADLYNEQFF.